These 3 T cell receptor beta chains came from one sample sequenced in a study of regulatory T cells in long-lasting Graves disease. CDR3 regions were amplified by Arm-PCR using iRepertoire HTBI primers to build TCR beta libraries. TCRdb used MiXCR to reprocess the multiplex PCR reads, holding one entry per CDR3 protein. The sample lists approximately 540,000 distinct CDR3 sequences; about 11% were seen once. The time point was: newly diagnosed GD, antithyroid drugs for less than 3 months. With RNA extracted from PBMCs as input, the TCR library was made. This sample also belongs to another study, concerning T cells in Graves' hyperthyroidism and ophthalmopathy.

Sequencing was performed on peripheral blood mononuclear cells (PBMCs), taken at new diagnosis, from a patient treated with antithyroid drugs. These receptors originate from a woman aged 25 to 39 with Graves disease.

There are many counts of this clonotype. Here the CDR3 reads CSARLGLTGADTQYF. The CDR3, as DNA: TGCAGTGCTAGGTTAGGACTTACGGGGGCAGATACGCAGTATTTT. The chain uses TRBV20-1 and TRBJ2-3; maybe TRBD2 (6 bases). Per germline, CDR1 DFQATT and CDR2 SNEGSKA (reference sequence). The CDR3 length is 15 residues. V lost 3 bases to trimming and J lost 4 bases, with 17 bases between them.

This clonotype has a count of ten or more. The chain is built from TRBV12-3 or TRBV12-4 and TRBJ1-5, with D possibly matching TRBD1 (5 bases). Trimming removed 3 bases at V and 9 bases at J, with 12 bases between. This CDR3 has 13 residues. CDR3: CASSFQFGGPQHF. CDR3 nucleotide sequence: TGTGCCAGCAGTTTCCAGTTTGGGGGGCCCCAGCATTTT.

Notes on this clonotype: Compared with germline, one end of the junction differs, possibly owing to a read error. In DNA, the CDR3 is TGTGCCAGCAGTCTCGGACTAGCGGGGGACTCTGGGGCCAACGTCCCGACTTTC. Encoded protein: CASSLGLAGDSGANVPTF. The gene calls are TRBV28 and TRBJ2-6, with TRBD2 matching over 13 bases. Germline values: CDR1 MDHEN, CDR2 SYDVKM. This CDR3 has 18 residues.